The clone carrying this T cell receptor (beta chain) has a single count. Its antigen is unidentified. These data come from a study of T cell responses to AZD1222 COVID-19 vaccine. Study-wide findings and caveats: Within unmutated variant regions lay the reported targets of nearly half of spike-specific TCRs. Only a handful of AZD1222 recipients tested seropositive at baseline.

The CDR3 length is 13 residues. The V and J ends lost 3 bases and 3 bases respectively, with 9 bases between them. The germline V gene has CDR1 WNHNN and CDR2 SYGVQD (reference sequence). Repertoires were generated with immunoSEQ multiplex PCR, while TCRdb's copy carries only in-frame clones and drops some. The sample includes 98,000 or so clones, about 82% of them seen just once. Sequencing was performed on peripheral blood, taken on day 0 of AZD1222 vaccination. The chain links TRBV10-1 to TRBJ2-7; D gene ambiguous. The sequence was collected from an adult in good health. The DNA for the CDR3 is TGCGCCAGCAGTGAACCCCCGGGCTACGAGCAGTACTTC. It codes for CASSEPPGYEQYF.